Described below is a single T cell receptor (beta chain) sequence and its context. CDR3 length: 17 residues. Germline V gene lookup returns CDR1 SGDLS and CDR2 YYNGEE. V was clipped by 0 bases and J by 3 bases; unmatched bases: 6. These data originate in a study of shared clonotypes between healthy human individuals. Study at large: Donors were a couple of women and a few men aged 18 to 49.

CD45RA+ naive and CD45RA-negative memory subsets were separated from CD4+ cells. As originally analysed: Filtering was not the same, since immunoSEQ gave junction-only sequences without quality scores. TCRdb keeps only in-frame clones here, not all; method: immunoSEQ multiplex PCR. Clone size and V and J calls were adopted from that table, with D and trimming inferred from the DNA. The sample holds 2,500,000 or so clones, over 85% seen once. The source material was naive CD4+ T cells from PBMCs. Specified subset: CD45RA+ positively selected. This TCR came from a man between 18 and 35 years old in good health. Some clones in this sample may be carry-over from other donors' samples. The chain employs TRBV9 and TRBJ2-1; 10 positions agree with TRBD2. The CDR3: CASSVGPQREGYNEQFF. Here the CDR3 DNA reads TGTGCCAGCAGCGTAGGTCCCCAGCGGGAGGGCTACAATGAGCAGTTCTTC.